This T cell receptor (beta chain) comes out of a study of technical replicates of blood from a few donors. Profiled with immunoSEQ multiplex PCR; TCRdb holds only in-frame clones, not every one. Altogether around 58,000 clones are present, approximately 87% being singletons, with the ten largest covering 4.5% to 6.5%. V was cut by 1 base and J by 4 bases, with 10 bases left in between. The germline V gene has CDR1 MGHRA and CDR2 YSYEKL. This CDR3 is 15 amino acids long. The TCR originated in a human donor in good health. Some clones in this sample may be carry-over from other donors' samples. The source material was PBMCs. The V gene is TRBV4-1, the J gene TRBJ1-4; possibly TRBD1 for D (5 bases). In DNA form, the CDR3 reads TGCGCCAGCAGCCAAGGGCAGGGCGGTAATGAAAAACTGTTTTTT. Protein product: CASSQGQGGNEKLFF.